This T cell receptor beta chain is drawn from a study of metastatic and nonmetastatic thyroid tumors (dated by TCRdb to the early 2020s). The study in broad terms: The researchers compared repertoires between peripheral blood samples and tumor or nodule tissue samples from patients with malignant or benign thyroid disease. Results and caveats for the whole study, not just this receptor: In both blood and tumor samples, TCR beta diversity was reported to be significantly higher in malignant tumors than in benign nodules.

Libraries came from PCR. Sequencing relied on an Illumina HiSeq 4000. High-throughput sequencing was used to profile the TCR beta-chain CDR3 region of each patient. On the authors' methods: Drawing on CDR3 differences between clinicopathological groups, the researchers built a classifier meant to tell apart patients with distant-metastatic papillary thyroid cancer. To measure repertoire diversity the researchers used the Shannon index, while the Morisita-Horn index served to gauge how similar the tumor and blood repertoires were. The public sequencing data were trimmed at Q25 with fastp and processed into clonotypes with MiXCR by TCRdb, which kept only in-frame beta chains. TCRdb, rather than the study authors, made the V and J calls. This sample has around 4,900 clones in its table, and about a third of those were observed once. The ten top clones hold roughly 30% of the sample. Turning to this clone: Its cognate antigen has yet to be identified. Base qualities are not provided; no much larger clone lies one nucleotide away.

The junction shows trimming of 0 bases on V and 4 bases on J, plus 13 bases between the germline ends. The cysteine opens and the phenylalanine closes a CDR3 of 16 amino acids. Kept here is only the CDR3 DNA, which spans 48 bases and is read in frame from base 1. The germline V gene supplies CDR1 LGHNA and CDR2 YSLEER. No patient had received any treatment before thyroid surgery. The study retrospectively analysed patient clinical samples collected from the early 2010s to the late 2010s using T-cell receptor beta sequencing. The TCR sequence derives from a male donor with papillary thyroid cancer or a benign thyroid nodule (not recorded which). Some clones in this sample may be carry-over from other donors' samples. The rearrangement combines TRBV4-3 with TRBJ1-3; tentative D gene TRBD1, with 5 bases matching. Sample: adjacent normal tissue. The bases read TGCGCCAGCAGCCAAGATAGTCGGTGGGGCGGAAACACCATATATTTT. It translates to CASSQDSRWGGNTIYF.